This TCR beta chain is drawn from a study of shared clonotypes between healthy human individuals. The overall study: CD4 naive and memory got three plates each, CD8 naive two, CD8 memory one.

The junction had 7 bases not matched to a gene; V was cut back by 4 bases and J by 0 bases. The germline V gene has CDR1 SGHTS and CDR2 YDEGEE. The CDR3 has 16 residues. As concerns this clone: The antigen is undetermined.

The assay was immunoSEQ multiplex PCR, and TCRdb's table has in-frame clones only and misses some. The sample lists a few million clones, approximately 90% seen once, with 0.37% in the top ten. There were no recent acute infections or vaccinations among the donors, who were healthy HIV-negative adults. General study results and limits: Sampling covered blood only; tissue repertoires likely differ. Memory subsets had estimated richness that was generally smaller than that of naive subsets.

V and J are TRBV5-8 and TRBJ1-1; TRBD1 agrees at 9 bases. The sample consisted of naive CD4+ T cells from PBMCs. This sample's subset: CD45RA+ positively selected. This clonotype was obtained from a man aged 18 to 29 in good health. Some clones in this sample may be carry-over from other donors' samples. The CDR3 coding sequence is TGTGCCAGCAGCACCAGGGGACAGGGCATGAACACTGAAGCTTTCTTT. Translated, it gives CASSTRGQGMNTEAFF.